This TCR beta chain was observed in a study of beta chain features in type 1 diabetes. Expressed TCRB transcripts were sequenced because the entire RNA isolate underwent reverse transcription. Assay used: immunoSEQ multiplex PCR; TCRdb lists only in-frame clones, some missing. This table has about 710,000 clones, about 14% appearing once. This clone was counted only a few times. What it binds is not known. Sorted populations were all over 95% pure. Broader study findings: All four CD4+ subsets of Type 1 diabetes patients contained TCRB CDR3s that were moderately but significantly shorter. Relative to healthy donors, patients appeared to have naive, central memory and Treg TCRB repertoires that were more similar. cDNA-based sequencing might over-represent cells highly expressing TCR. VDJ junctions in type 1 diabetes patients carried more deletions and fewer insertions.

CDR1 and CDR2 (germline): SGHAT, FQNNGV. J gave up 5 bases and V 5 bases, and 5 bases lay outside the gene matches. CDR3 length: 14 amino acids. The TCR was taken from a man between 18 and 29 years old with type 1 diabetes. V and J are TRBV11-2 and TRBJ2-3; 9 bases align to TRBD1. The sample comprised naive CD4+ T cells from blood. In DNA, the CDR3 is TGTGCCAGCAGCCTCGGACAGGGGAGAGATACGCAGTATTTT. Protein product: CASSLGQGRDTQYF.